The T cell receptor (beta chain) under discussion was sequenced for a study of blood T cell repertoires in COVID-19. Overall study: Some COVID-19 samples were acute and others convalescent; all came from the United States, Italy and Spain. PBMCs, B-cell-depleted T cells, or T cells were the source of the cDNA or gDNA that made up the material.

Unmatched junction bases numbered 11, after V lost 0 bases and J lost 0 bases. The CDR3 covers 18 residues. Germline assignment: CDR1 MGHRA and CDR2 YSYEKL. Original processing methods: Nucleated cell number was recorded as an estimate derived from reference gene primer amplification. Assay used: immunoSEQ multiplex PCR; TCRdb lists only in-frame clones, some missing. The V and J calls and the clone size are those of that table, but D and trimming were determined from the DNA. The sample lists 400,000 to 450,000 clones, 80% to 90% occurring once. The TCR comes from a woman younger than 45 with active or convalescent COVID-19. The material sequenced was peripheral blood. The V and J genes are TRBV4-1 and TRBJ2-7; TRBD2 matches at 7 bases. This chain's CDR3 is CASSQDGRVSGGSYEQYF. CDR3 in DNA: TGCGCCAGCAGCCAAGATGGGCGGGTGTCGGGGGGCTCCTACGAGCAGTACTTC.